This passage covers 5 T cell receptor beta chains from one sample sequenced in a study of neurological immune-mediated disorders. TCRdb analysed the 5' RACE reads with MiXCR anew, one entry per CDR3 protein. Here the sample spans tens of thousands of distinct CDR3 sequences, 9% to 12% being singletons. Sequenced material: PBMCs. The source is a man aged 35-49 years in good health.

This chain links TRBV6-2 or TRBV6-3 with TRBJ2-7; 7 bases are a match to TRBD1. The CDR3 extends over 12 amino acids. Germline loops: CDR1 MNHEY, CDR2 SVGEGT. V lost 6 bases, J lost 3 bases, and 2 bases stayed unmatched. The CDR3 sequence: CASRRQGYEQYF. DNA of the CDR3: TGTGCCAGCAGAAGACAGGGCTACGAGCAGTACTTC.

The V call is TRBV28, the J call TRBJ2-7, with a tentative D call TRBD2 (5 bases). CDR3 length equals 14 residues. Germline CDR1 and CDR2: MDHEN and SYDVKM. With 5 bases removed from V and 2 bases from J, the gap between germline ends came to 13 bases. The DNA of the CDR3 is TGTGCCAGCAGTCCCGCGACTACACCCTACGAGCAGTACTTC. Encoded protein: CASSPATTPYEQYF.

This clonotype has only a few counts. The chain combines TRBV12-3 or TRBV12-4 with TRBJ2-1; 7 positions match TRBD1. The V and J ends lost 0 bases and 6 bases, in that order; junction bases with no gene match: 5. The CDR3 runs to 15 residues. CDR3 amino acids: CASSLAPAGGNEQFF. In DNA, the CDR3 is TGTGCCAGCAGTTTAGCGCCGGCAGGGGGCAATGAGCAGTTCTTC.

In this sample, this clonotype turned up many times. This sequence joins TRBV7-2 and TRBJ1-2; D might be TRBD1 (5 bases). The germline gives CDR1 SGHTA, CDR2 FQGNSA. V lost 1 base to trimming and J lost 4 bases, with 10 bases between them. The CDR3 runs 14 residues. The CDR3 nucleotides are TGTGCCAGCAGCTTAGATGGGGGTGGCTATGGCTACACCTTC. Translated, it gives CASSLDGGGYGYTF.

This clonotype appeared many times. The J gene is TRBJ2-1, the V gene TRBV5-1, with TRBD2 identical over 7 bases. V lost 1 base to trimming and J lost 7 bases; unmatched junction nucleotides: 8. The CDR3 sequence is 15 residues long. CDR1 and CDR2 (germline): SGHRS, YFSETQ. The CDR3 coding sequence is TGCGCCAGCAGCTTGACCTCGGGGGGATCTAATGAGCAGTTCTTC. It yields the protein CASSLTSGGSNEQFF. The whole variable domain, remainder taken from reference TRBV5-1 and TRBJ2-1, is KAGVTQTPRYLIKTRGQQVTLSCSPISGHRSVSWYQQTPGQGLQFLFEYFSETQRNKGNFPGRFSGRQFSNSRSEMNVSTLELGDSALYLCASSLTSGGSNEQFFGPGTRLTVL.